In this sample, the clone carrying this T cell receptor (beta chain) turned up once. The antigen is unknown. This record comes from a study of CD8+ T cells in alopecia areata. Overall study findings and caveats: Tofacitinib did not eliminate many expanded lesional clones from scalp or blood.

Treatment of the sample: oral pan-JAK inhibitor, 5-10 mg twice daily. RNA extraction and reverse transcription yielded cDNA as sequencing template. The table came from immunoSEQ multiplex PCR; TCRdb's copy has only in-frame clones and leaves some out. The sample shows under 150,000 clones, roughly 82% of them seen only once. The J segment lost 4 bases and the V segment lost 1 base, leaving 7 bases of the junction unmatched. The CDR3 runs 15 residues. The V gene's germline CDR1 is MGHRA and CDR2 YSYEKL. The origin of this receptor is a human donor with alopecia areata. The rearrangement joins TRBV4-1 to TRBJ2-7; the match to TRBD1 covers 7 bases. Here the sequenced sample was CD8+ T cells sorted from blood, taken at week 4, from a patient treated with tofacitinib. The CDR3 here is CASSQATGVTYEQYF. Written as DNA, the CDR3 is TGCGCCAGCAGCCAAGCAACAGGGGTAACTTACGAGCAGTACTTC.